This T cell receptor beta chain was recorded in a study of blood T cell repertoires in COVID-19. Study-wide background: Material from acute and convalescent COVID-19 was sourced from the United States, Italy and Spain.

Germline values: CDR1 MNHEY, CDR2 SMNVEV (reference sequence). The CDR3 spans 15 residues. The V segment lost 5 bases and the J segment 8 bases; nucleotides outside the gene matches: 14. Methods used by the authors: Estimates of nucleated cell counts were drawn from the amplification of reference gene primers. Method: immunoSEQ multiplex PCR; TCRdb's copy keeps in-frame clones and lacks some. Clonal size and the V and J genes are those of that table, whereas D and trimming came from the DNA. The table shows over 250,000 clones, with over 85% occurring only once. The study recruited people aged about 18 to 95 years across approximately 24 US areas. Allocation to cohorts depended on clinical history reported by the participants.

The TCR sequence derives from a woman aged 55-69 years who had recovered from COVID-19. The sample taken for sequencing was PBMCs or T cells enriched from blood (not recorded which). This chain connects TRBV27 to TRBJ1-2, with TRBD1 identical over 7 bases. This CDR3 is CASSGRDSGIRGYTF. DNA of the CDR3: TGTGCCAGCAGTGGCCGGGACAGTGGAATTCGGGGCTACACCTTC.